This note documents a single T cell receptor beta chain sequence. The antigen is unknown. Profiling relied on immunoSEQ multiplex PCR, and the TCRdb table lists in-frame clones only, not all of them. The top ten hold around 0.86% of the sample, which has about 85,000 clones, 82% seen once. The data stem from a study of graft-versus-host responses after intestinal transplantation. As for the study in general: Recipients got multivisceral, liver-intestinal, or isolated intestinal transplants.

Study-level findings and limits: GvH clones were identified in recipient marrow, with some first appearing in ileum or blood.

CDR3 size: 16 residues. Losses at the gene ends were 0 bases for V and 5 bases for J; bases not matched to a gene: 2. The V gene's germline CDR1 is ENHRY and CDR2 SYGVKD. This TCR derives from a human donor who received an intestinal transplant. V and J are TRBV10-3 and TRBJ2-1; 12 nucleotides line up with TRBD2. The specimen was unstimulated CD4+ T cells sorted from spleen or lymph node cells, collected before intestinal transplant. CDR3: CAISESGTSGHNEQFF. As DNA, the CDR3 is TGTGCCATCAGTGAGTCGGGGACTAGCGGGCACAATGAGCAGTTCTTC.